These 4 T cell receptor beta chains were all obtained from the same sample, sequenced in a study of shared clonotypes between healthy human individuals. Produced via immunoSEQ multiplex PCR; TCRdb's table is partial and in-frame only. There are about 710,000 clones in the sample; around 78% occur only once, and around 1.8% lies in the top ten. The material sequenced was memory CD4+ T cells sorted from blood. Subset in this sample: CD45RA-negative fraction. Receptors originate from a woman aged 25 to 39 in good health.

CDR3 bases: TGCGCCAGCAGCTTGAGGACAGGGGGCGAGCAGTACTTC. Translation: CASSLRTGGEQYF. The chain has TRBV5-1 and TRBJ2-7, with 10 bases that match TRBD1. The V and J ends lost 1 base and 6 bases, in that order; junction bases with no gene match: 1. This CDR3 has 13 residues. In germline, CDR1 is SGHRS, CDR2 YFSETQ.

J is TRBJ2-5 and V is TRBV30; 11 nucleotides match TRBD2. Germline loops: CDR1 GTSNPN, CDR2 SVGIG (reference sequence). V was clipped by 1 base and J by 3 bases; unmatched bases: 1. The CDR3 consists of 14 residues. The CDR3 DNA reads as TGTGCCTGGAGTGCGGGACTAGCGGAAGAGACCCAGTACTTC. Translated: CAWSAGLAEETQYF.

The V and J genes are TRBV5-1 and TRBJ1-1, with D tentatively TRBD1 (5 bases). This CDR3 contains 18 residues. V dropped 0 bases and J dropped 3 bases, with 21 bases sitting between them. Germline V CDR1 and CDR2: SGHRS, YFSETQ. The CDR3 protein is CASSLGPGGQGVYTEAFF. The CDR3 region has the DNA TGCGCCAGCAGCTTGGGACCTGGAGGGCAGGGTGTATACACTGAAGCTTTCTTT.

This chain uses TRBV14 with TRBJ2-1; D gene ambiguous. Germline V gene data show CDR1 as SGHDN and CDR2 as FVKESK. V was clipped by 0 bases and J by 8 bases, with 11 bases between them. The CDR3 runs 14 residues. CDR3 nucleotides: TGTGCCAGCAGCCAAGATATAGTAGCCGATGAGCAGTTCTTC. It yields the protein CASSQDIVADEQFF.